This TCR beta chain derives from a study of cytomegalovirus exposure and HLA in healthy donors. In the study overall: The 90 to 150 validation repertoires matched the roughly 630 first-cohort repertoires in platform, a later analysis reported. Notes on the study in general: Cytomegalovirus association was assigned to approximately 160 TCR beta chains. Subsequent analysis found a tendency for first-cohort TCR clusters to co-occur within the 120 or so validation repertoires.

The validation cohort, a group of over a hundred subjects, included the donors and was separate from the approximately 650-subject first cohort. The CDR3 sequence is 16 residues long. CDR1 and CDR2 (germline): MDHEN, SYDVKM. Trimming took 3 bases from V and 3 from J; bases not matched to a gene: 8. Notes on this clone: Its antigen is currently unknown.

This table comes from immunoSEQ multiplex PCR, and its TCRdb copy is limited to in-frame clones, with some not included. Of more than 90,000 clones in the sample, approximately 94% were seen once. This TCR came from a woman aged 30 to 39 in good health and CMV-seropositive. This chain joins TRBV28 and TRBJ2-7; TRBD2 agrees at 10 bases. Sequencing was carried out using PBMCs. In nucleotides, the CDR3 is TGTGCCAGCAGTTTGGGTGAGCGGGAGGGCGGCTACGAGCAGTACTTC. This translates into CASSLGEREGGYEQYF.